This TCR beta chain stems from a study of cytomegalovirus exposure and HLA in healthy donors. Study as a whole: In a later analysis, the roughly 120 validation repertoires were reported to have used the same platform as the roughly 700 first-cohort repertoires.

Sequencing was performed with immunoSEQ multiplex PCR; in TCRdb, only in-frame clones are kept and a portion is missing. The sample contains about 220,000 clones, around nine tenths of which appear only once. V was clipped by 5 bases and J by 2 bases, with 23 bases between them. Germline V gives CDR1 SGHVS, CDR2 FQNEAQ. CDR3 length equals 18 residues. Study-wide points: According to reports, the classifier identified cytomegalovirus status with high specificity and sensitivity. Testing in vitro showed a few CMV-associated chains specific for CMV antigens.

Remarks on this clone: Its antigen is not known.

The clonotype was recovered from a man younger than 35 in good health and CMV-seronegative. Sequencing input: PBMCs. This chain links TRBV7-8 with TRBJ2-3; D is perhaps TRBD2 (7 bases). DNA of the CDR3: TGTGCCAGCAGCCGTACAGCCCAGGGGAGGGGGATCACAGATACGCAGTATTTT. Its protein product is CASSRTAQGRGITDTQYF. The full variable domain, with the rest looked up from reference TRBV7-8 and TRBJ2-3, is GAGVSQSPRYKVAKRGQDVALRCDPISGHVSLFWYQQALGQGPEFLTYFQNEAQLDKSGLPSDRFFAERPEGSVSTLKIQRTQQEDSAVYLCASSRTAQGRGITDTQYFGPGTRLTVL.